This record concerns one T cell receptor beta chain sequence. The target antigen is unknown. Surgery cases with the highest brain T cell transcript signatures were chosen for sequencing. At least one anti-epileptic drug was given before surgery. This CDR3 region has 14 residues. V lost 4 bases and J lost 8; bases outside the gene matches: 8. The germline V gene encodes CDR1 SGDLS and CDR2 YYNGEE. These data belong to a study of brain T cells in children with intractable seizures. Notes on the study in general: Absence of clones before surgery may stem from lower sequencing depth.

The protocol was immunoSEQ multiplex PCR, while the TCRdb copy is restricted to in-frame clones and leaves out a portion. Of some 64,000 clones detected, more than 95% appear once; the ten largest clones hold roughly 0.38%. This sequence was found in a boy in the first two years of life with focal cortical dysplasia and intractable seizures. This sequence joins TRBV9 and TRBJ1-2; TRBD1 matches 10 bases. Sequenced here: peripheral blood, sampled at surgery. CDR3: CASSLTGGASGYTF. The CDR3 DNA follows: TGTGCCAGCAGCCTGACAGGGGGCGCGTCGGGCTACACCTTC.